The clone carrying this T cell receptor beta chain was picked up one time. Individuals in the exposed group had encountered a COVID-19 case within 2 weeks preceding study entry. The entry originates in a study of blood T cell repertoires in COVID-19. About the study: The origin of the acute and convalescent COVID-19 samples was the United States, Italy and Spain.

The germline CDR1 and CDR2 sequences are SGDLS and YYNGEE. The junction had 11 bases not matched to a gene; V was cut back by 4 bases and J by 6 bases. CDR3 length equals 16 residues. As originally analysed: Quantification of nucleated cells was approximated via reference gene primer amplification. Sequencing was performed with immunoSEQ multiplex PCR; in TCRdb, only in-frame clones are kept and a portion is missing. V, J and clone size derive from that table, while D and trimming were established from the DNA sequence. The sample consists of roughly 190,000 clones, 84% of them appearing once. The TCR originated in a woman in her 30s who had been exposed to COVID-19. The chain links TRBV9 to TRBJ1-4; 8 bases agree with TRBD1. The material sequenced was PBMCs or T cells enriched from blood (not recorded which). The CDR3 loop is CASSPYPTGGDEKLFF. The CDR3 DNA is TGTGCCAGCAGCCCCTACCCTACAGGGGGTGATGAAAAACTGTTTTTT.